This T cell receptor beta chain was captured in a study of blood T cell repertoires in COVID-19. Background on the study: Acute and convalescent COVID-19 specimens originated in the United States, Italy and Spain.

Looked up from germline, CDR1 is LGHNT and CDR2 is FRNRAP. The CDR3 runs to 14 residues. V was cut by 4 bases and J by 3 bases, with 10 bases left in between. Repertoires were generated with immunoSEQ multiplex PCR, while TCRdb's copy carries only in-frame clones and drops some. Of 90,000 to 150,000 clones in the sample, less than 75% are singletons; the top ten hold more than 0.75%. The rearrangement joins TRBV12-5 to TRBJ1-5; D might be TRBD1 (6 bases). The sample comprised peripheral blood. The clonotype was recovered from a human donor with acute or convalescent COVID-19. The donor label of this sample is uncertain. Written as DNA, the CDR3 is TGTGCTAGTGGTTCGACAGGAACCAATCAGCCCCAGCATTTT. Protein: CASGSTGTNQPQHF.